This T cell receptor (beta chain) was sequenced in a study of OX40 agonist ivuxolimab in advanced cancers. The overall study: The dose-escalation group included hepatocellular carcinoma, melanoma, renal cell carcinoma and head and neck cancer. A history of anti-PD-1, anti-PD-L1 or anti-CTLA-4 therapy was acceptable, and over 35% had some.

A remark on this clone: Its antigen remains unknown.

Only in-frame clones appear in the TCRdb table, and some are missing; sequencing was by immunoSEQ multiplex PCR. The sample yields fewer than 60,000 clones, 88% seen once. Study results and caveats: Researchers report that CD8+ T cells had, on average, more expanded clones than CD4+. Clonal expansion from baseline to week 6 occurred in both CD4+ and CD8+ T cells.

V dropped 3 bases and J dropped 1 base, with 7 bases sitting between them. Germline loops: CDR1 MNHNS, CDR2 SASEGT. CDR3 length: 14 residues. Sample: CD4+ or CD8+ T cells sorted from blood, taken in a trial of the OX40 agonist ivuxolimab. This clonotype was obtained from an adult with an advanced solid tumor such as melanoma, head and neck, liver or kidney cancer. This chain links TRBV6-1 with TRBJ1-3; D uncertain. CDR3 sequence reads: CASSENASGNTIYF. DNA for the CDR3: TGTGCCAGCAGTGAGAATGCATCTGGAAACACCATATATTTT.